This T cell receptor (beta chain) is drawn from a study of blood T cell repertoires in COVID-19 (dated by TCRdb to 2018 to 2020). Study-wide context: Samples covering the acute and convalescent phases of COVID-19 were provided by collaborators in the United States, Italy and Spain. The material from the prospective study consisted of cDNA or gDNA derived from T cells, B-cell-depleted T cells, or PBMCs. Deeply sampled blood TCRbeta repertoires from subjects exposed to, actively infected with, or recovered from COVID-19 were included in the dataset. The repertoires were made available in a free public database intended to serve as a resource for research on the immune response to SARS-CoV-2. Samples came from the ongoing ImmuneRACE study (first 160 participants) plus 1,254 subjects from 6 global collaborators. A de-identified subject ID, COVID-19 status, age in years and sex were almost always included in the sample metadata. HLA class I and class II types, where available, came from metadata supplied by the sample provider rather than from assay-based typing.

In the germline V gene (reference sequence), CDR1 corresponds to SEHNR and CDR2 to FQNEAQ. The CDR3 has 13 amino acids, counting the end cysteine and phenylalanine. Only CDR3 DNA is held: 39 bases, read in frame from base 1. The trim is 6 bases for V and 6 bases for J, with a gap of 13 bases between the germline ends. At one collaborating source in Seattle, patients were enrolled during active infection and were followed longitudinally through the course of disease. The collaborating institutions used their own protocols to collect whole blood in K2EDTA tubes. For TCRbeta analysis, collaborators shipped samples as frozen whole blood, isolated PBMCs, or DNA extracted from either of those sample types. In regard to this clone: There is no known antigen for this receptor. The input lacks base qualities; no much larger clone sits a single base away.

TCRbeta CDR3 regions were amplified from genomic DNA by means of the immunoSEQ Assay, a bias-controlled multiplex PCR. The published analysis was carried out like this. Nucleated cell counts per sample were estimated from amplification of reference gene primers within the assay. Sequence reads were collapsed and filtered to measure the absolute abundance of every unique TCRbeta CDR3 rearrangement. For each sample, productive Simpson clonality was calculated as the square root of Simpson's diversity index across productive rearrangements. In its TCRdb copy, this immuneACCESS table keeps in-frame sequences only and misses some clones. Where compared with another copy, unresolved V genes explain less than half of these, and the others have no known cause. The V and J calls and clone size are taken from that table; D and trimming were inferred from the DNA. Within this sample are around 150,000 clones, with approximately 90% of them counted one time only. Around a tenth of the sample comes from the top ten.

Broader findings and caveats from the paper: Clinical and demographic metadata were provided uncurated, with the amount varying by source and participant.

The receptor's source is an older woman with COVID-19, enrolled during active disease. The sequence joins TRBV7-9 to TRBJ2-3; a weak D assignment points to TRBD1 (5 bases agree). Sequenced sample: peripheral blood. The CDR3 region reads CASSKSKGDTQYF. The base sequence is TGTGCCAGCAGTAAGAGCAAGGGGGATACGCAGTATTTT.